This T cell receptor (beta chain) was captured in a study of CD8 T cells in ankylosing spondylitis (dated by TCRdb to the late 2010s). At the level of the whole study: T cell receptor beta repertoires were profiled in healthy donors and ankylosing spondylitis patients so that disease-linked TCR variants could be found. Peripheral blood was sampled, and synovial fluid was additionally collected from ankylosing spondylitis patients. The full study cohort was made up of 25 ankylosing spondylitis patients and about a hundred healthy donors. Paper-wide results and their limitations: The disease-linked clones had a CD8+ phenotype and were found at relatively low frequencies in peripheral blood. The disease-linked clones were reported to be significantly enriched in matched synovial fluid samples from ankylosing spondylitis patients. A TCR beta motif made up of 7 to 9 highly homologous amino acid variants appeared to be characteristic of blood from ankylosing spondylitis patients. Some motif variants were previously reported in synovial fluid and blood of reactive arthritis patients, suggesting common disease-initiation mechanisms.

This clonotype was recorded many times. No cognate antigen has been identified for it. The record has no base qualities; no much larger clone is one base away. The instrument given in TCRdb is Illumina HiSeq 2500. Quantitative 5'-RACE with molecular barcodes was used to prepare TCR beta libraries. The study's own analysis went as follows. To identify disease-linked TCR variants, a new computational method was used, one built on a probabilistic model of VDJ rearrangement. In-frame beta chains were kept once TCRdb had trimmed the public reads at Q25 with fastp and called clones with MiXCR. CDR3 protein sequences are deduplicated, and each keeps its most common genes and DNA. TCRdb, not the authors, supplied the V and J calls. The sample includes 250,000 to 400,000 distinct CDR3 sequences, with 9.5% to 13% observed a single time. Clones ranked in the top ten supply roughly 9.5% of the sample. Sequenced sample: blood, either unsorted or a sorted T cell fraction (not recorded which). The receptor comes from a female donor with ankylosing spondylitis or in good health (not recorded which).

For the CDR3, the sequence is CSARGLAGAAEQYF. The bases read TGCAGTGCTAGGGGACTAGCGGGAGCCGCCGAGCAGTACTTC. The rearranged chain carries TRBV20-1 and TRBJ2-7, with 14 bases matching TRBD2. The junction shows trimming of 3 bases on V and 6 bases on J, and the gene matches do not reach 4 bases of it. Taken from the germline V gene (reference sequence), the CDR1 and CDR2 loops are DFQATT and SNEGSKA. The CDR3 goes from the cysteine to the phenylalanine over 14 residues. The read is trimmed to its CDR3 DNA, 42 bases read in frame from base 1.